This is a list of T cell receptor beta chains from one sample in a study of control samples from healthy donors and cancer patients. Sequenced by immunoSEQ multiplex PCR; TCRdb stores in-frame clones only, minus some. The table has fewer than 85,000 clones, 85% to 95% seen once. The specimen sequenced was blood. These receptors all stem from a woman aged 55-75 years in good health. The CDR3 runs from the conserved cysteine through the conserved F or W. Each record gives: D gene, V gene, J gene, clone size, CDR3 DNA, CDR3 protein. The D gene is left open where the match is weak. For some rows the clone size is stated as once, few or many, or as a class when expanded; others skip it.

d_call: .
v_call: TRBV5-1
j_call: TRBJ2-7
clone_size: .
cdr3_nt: TGCGCCAGCAGCCTATCCATCGGACAGTTATTTAGCTCCTACGAGCAGTACTTC
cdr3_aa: CASSLSIGQLFSSYEQYF

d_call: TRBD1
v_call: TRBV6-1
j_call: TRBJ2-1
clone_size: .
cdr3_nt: TGTGCCAGCAGTGCAAGGACAGGGCCCACCTACAATGAGCAGTTCTTC
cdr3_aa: CASSARTGPTYNEQFF

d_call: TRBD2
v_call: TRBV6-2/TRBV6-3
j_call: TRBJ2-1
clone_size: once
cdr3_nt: TGTGCCAGCAGCCTCGCCACTAGCGGGAGAGACAATGAGCAGTTCTTC
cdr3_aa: CASSLATSGRDNEQFF

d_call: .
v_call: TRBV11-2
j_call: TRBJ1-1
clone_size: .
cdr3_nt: TGTGCCAGCAGCTTAGAGCGCAGGGCTGTAAAAGCTTTCTTT
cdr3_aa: CASSLERRAVKAFF

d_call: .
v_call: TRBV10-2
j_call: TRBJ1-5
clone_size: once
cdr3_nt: TGCGCCACCAGCGGTCAGGGCCAGCCCCAGCATTTT
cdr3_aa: CATSGQGQPQHF

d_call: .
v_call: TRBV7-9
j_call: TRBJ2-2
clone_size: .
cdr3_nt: TGTGCCAGCAGCTTAGTCAGCCTTAACACCGGGGAGCTGTTTTTT
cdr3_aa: CASSLVSLNTGELFF

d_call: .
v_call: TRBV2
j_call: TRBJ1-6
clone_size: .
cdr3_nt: TGTGCCAGCACAGGGGAAAATTCACCCCTCCACTTT
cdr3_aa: CASTGENSPLHF

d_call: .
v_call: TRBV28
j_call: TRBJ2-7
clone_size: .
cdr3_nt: TGTGCCAGCAGTTTCGAGCGAATTAGCTCCTACGAGCAGTACTTC
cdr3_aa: CASSFERISSYEQYF

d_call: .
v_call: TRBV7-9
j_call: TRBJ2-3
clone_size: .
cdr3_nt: TGTGCCAGCAGCTCCAGACAGCGGGCAGATACGCAGTATTTT
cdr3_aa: CASSSRQRADTQYF

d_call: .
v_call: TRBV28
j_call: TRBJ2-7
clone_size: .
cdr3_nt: TGTGCCAGCAGTCCCGGATCCTGGTCCTACGAGCAGTACTTC
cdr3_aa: CASSPGSWSYEQYF

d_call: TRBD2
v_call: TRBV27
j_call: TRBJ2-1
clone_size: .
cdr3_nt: TGTGCCAGCAGTCCCATGGCGGGGAGGGCTTTTAATGAGCAGTTCTTC
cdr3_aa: CASSPMAGRAFNEQFF

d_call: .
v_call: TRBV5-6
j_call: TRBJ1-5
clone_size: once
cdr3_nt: TGTGCCAGCAGCTTGGCCTCGACCAATCAGCCCCAGCATTTT
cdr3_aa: CASSLASTNQPQHF

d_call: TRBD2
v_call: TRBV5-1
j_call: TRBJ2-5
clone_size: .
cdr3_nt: TGCGCCAGCAGCCCCGGGACTAGCGGTCCGGAGACCCAGTACTTC
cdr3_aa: CASSPGTSGPETQYF

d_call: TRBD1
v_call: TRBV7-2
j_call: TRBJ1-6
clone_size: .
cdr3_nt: TGTGCCAGCAGCGGACAGGGAGTTCAAGGATCACCCCTCCACTTT
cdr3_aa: CASSGQGVQGSPLHF

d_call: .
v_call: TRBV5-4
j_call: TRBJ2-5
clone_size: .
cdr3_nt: TGTGCCAGCAGCCCGCGCGAACGGGGAGAAGAGACCCAGTACTTC
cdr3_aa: CASSPRERGEETQYF

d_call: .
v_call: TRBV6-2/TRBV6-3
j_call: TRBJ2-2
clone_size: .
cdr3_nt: TGTGCCAGCAGTTCCAGACAGGGAGGCACCGGGGAGCTGTTTTTT
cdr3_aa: CASSSRQGGTGELFF

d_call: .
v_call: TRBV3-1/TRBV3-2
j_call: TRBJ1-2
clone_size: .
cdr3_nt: TGTGCCAGCAGCGGGGGCCACATTGGGGGCTACACCTTC
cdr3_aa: CASSGGHIGGYTF

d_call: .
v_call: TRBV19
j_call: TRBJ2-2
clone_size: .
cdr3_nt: TGTGCCAGTAGGAACCGGGGGAACACCGGGGAGCTGTTTTTT
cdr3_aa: CASRNRGNTGELFF

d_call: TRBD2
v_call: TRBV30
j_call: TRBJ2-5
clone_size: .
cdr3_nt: TGTGCCTGGAGAATGGAGCGGGAGGCCCTTTTCAGAGAGACCCAGTACTTC
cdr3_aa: CAWRMEREALFRETQYF

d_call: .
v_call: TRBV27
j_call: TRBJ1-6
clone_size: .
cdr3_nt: TGTGCCAGCAGTTTAAGACAGCCTAATTCACCCCTCCACTTT
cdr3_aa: CASSLRQPNSPLHF

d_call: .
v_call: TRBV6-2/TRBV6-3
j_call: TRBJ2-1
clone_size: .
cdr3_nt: TGTGCCAGCAGTTACGGGCCAAACAATGAGCAGTTCTTC
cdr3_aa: CASSYGPNNEQFF

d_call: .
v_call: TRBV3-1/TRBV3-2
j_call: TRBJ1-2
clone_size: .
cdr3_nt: TGTGCCAGCAGCCACCCCGCAGGGGTTGGCTACACCTTC
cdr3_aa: CASSHPAGVGYTF

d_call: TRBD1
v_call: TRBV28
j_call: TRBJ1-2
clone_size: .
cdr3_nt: TGTGCCAGCAGTATACCAGGGGGCGCCTATGGCTACACCTTC
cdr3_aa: CASSIPGGAYGYTF

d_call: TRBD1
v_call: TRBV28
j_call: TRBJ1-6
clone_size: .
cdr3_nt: TGTGCCAGCAGCCCTGCATACGGGACAGCCTATAATTCACCCCTCCACTTT
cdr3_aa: CASSPAYGTAYNSPLHF

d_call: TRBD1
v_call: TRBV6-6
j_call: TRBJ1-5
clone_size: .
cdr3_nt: TGTGCCAGCAGTTACGGACAGGGAGGCCAGCCCCAGCATTTT
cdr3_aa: CASSYGQGGQPQHF

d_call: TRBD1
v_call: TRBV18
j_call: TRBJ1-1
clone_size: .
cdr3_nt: TGTGCCAGCTCACCGAGTACAGGGGATGCTTTCTTT
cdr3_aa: CASSPSTGDAFF

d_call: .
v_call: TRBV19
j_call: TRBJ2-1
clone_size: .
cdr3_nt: TGTGCCAGTAGTATTAACGGTCCGAACAATGAGCAGTTCTTC
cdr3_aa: CASSINGPNNEQFF

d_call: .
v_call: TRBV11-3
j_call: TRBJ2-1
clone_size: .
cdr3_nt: TGTGCCAGCAGCCCCGCGGGTCAAACAAGGACTGAGCAGTTCTTC
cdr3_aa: CASSPAGQTRTEQFF

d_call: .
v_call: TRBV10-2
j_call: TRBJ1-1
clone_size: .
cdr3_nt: TGCGCCAGTTTAGGGGGGAGGAACACTGAAGCTTTCTTT
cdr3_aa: CASLGGRNTEAFF

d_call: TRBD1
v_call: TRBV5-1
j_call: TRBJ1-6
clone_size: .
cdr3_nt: TGCGCCAGCACTTCCGGGACAGGGGACGTTAATTCACCCCTCCACTTT
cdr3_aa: CASTSGTGDVNSPLHF

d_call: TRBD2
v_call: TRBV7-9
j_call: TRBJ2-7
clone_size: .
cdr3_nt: TGTGCCAGCGGGGCTAGCGGGAACGAGCAGTACTTC
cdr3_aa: CASGASGNEQYF

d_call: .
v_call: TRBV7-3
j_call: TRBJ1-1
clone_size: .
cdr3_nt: TGTGCCAGCAGGTATCAGCCGAACACTGAAGCTTTCTTT
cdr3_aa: CASRYQPNTEAFF

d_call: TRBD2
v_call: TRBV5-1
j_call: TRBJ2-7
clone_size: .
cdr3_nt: TGCGCCAGCAATCGAGGGGGACTAGCGGACTCCTACGAGCAGTACTTC
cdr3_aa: CASNRGGLADSYEQYF

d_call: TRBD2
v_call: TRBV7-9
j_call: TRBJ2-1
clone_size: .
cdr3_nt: TGTGCCAGCAGCTTCGCTCTAGCGGAATACAATGAGCAGTTCTTC
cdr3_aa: CASSFALAEYNEQFF